Following are 25 T cell receptor beta chains from one sample sequenced in a study of T-cell reconstitution after alpha-beta-depleted transplantation in children. Using unique molecular identifiers, the investigators prepared the TCRbeta library. TCRdb used MiXCR to reprocess the PCR reads, holding one entry per CDR3 protein. Found here are about 580,000 distinct CDR3 sequences, more than 20% of them singletons; the top ten hold roughly 15%. Sequenced material: PBMCs, mostly from graft donor cells, taken 360 days after TCRalphabeta/CD19-depleted stem cell transplant. Receptors were obtained from a boy under two years old who had a stem cell transplant for acute myeloid leukemia, so the T cells may come from the graft donor.

V gene TRBV5-1 combines with J gene TRBJ1-1; possible D gene TRBD1, 5 bases. The V gene lost 7 bases and the J gene lost 5 bases, with 15 bases spanning the gap. Germline values: CDR1 SGHRS, CDR2 YFSETQ. The CDR3 covers 13 residues. The CDR3 DNA follows: TGCGCCAGCCGGCCCAGGGTAGGGACTGAAGCTTTCTTT. Residues: CASRPRVGTEAFF. Full variable domain (outside the CDR3, taken from reference TRBV5-1 and TRBJ1-1): KAGVTQTPRYLIKTRGQQVTLSCSPISGHRSVSWYQQTPGQGLQFLFEYFSETQRNKGNFPGRFSGRQFSNSRSEMNVSTLELGDSALYLCASRPRVGTEAFFGQGTRLTVV.

J is TRBJ2-5 and V is TRBV10-3; TRBD1 aligns across 10 bases. This CDR3 comprises 15 residues. Trimming at V came to 2 bases and at J to 5 bases, leaving 5 bases not matched to a gene. The V gene's germline CDR1 is ENHRY and CDR2 SYGVKD. Here the CDR3 reads CAISEKGQGSETQYF. The CDR3 nucleotides read TGTGCCATCAGTGAGAAGGGACAGGGGTCGGAGACCCAGTACTTC.

The chain recombines TRBV7-3 with TRBJ1-5; 9 nucleotides align to TRBD1. The germline V gene has CDR1 SGHTA and CDR2 FQGTGA. This CDR3 comprises 19 residues. After removal of 1 base from V and 2 bases from J, the junction contained 12 bases not matched to a gene. The CDR3 protein is CASSLKPGTGRVGNQPQHF. The CDR3 nucleotides are TGTGCCAGCAGCTTAAAGCCCGGGACAGGGAGGGTAGGCAATCAGCCCCAGCATTTT.

V is TRBV12-3 or TRBV12-4 and J is TRBJ1-2; TRBD1 agrees at 8 bases. This CDR3 region has 13 residues. Trimming removed 5 bases from V and 4 bases from J; junction bases left unmatched: 3. The CDR3 region is CASSTRGLYGYTF. CDR3 DNA: TGTGCCAGCAGTACCAGGGGGCTCTATGGCTACACCTTC.

This clonotype came up a few times. The rearrangement links TRBV10-3 to TRBJ2-3; D remains ambiguous. The CDR3 is 12 residues long. Trimming cost V 2 bases and J 3 bases, with 3 bases left between them. Germline V gene lookup returns CDR1 ENHRY and CDR2 SYGVKD. The CDR3 protein is CAISEGTDTQYF. In DNA form, the CDR3 reads TGTGCCATCAGTGAGGGAACAGATACGCAGTATTTT.

The V gene is TRBV15, the J gene TRBJ1-2; D uncertain. CDR1 is LNHNV and CDR2 is YYDKDF in the germline V gene (reference sequence). There are 16 residues in the CDR3. The ends were cut back, 0 bases at V and 7 bases at J, with 18 bases in the middle. The CDR3 region has the DNA TGTGCCACCAGCAGAGATAAAGGTCGATCAAGCGGTGGCTACACCTTC. This gives the protein CATSRDKGRSSGGYTF. Full variable domain (missing parts from reference TRBV15 and TRBJ1-2): DAMVIQNPRYQVTQFGKPVTLSCSQTLNHNVMYWYQQKSSQAPKLLFHYYDKDFNNEADTPDNFQSRRPNTSFCFLDIRSPGLGDTAMYLCATSRDKGRSSGGYTFGSGTRLTVV.

This clonotype occurred a few times. The chain couples TRBV7-2 to TRBJ1-1, with D uncertain. The CDR3 length is 15 residues. Germline CDR1 reads SGHTA; CDR2 reads FQGNSA. With 1 base removed from V and 1 base from J, the gap between germline ends came to 10 bases. The CDR3 is CASSLGGLQNTEAFF. CDR3 DNA: TGTGCCAGCAGCTTAGGTGGTCTCCAGAACACTGAAGCTTTCTTT. The full variable domain, completed using reference TRBV7-2 and TRBJ1-1, is GAGVSQSPSNKVTEKGKDVELRCDPISGHTALYWYRQSLGQGLEFLIYFQGNSAPDKSGLPSDRFSAERTGGSVSTLTIQRTQQEDSAVYLCASSLGGLQNTEAFFGQGTRLTVV.

The CDR3 loop reads CASSLATWEQFF. The CDR3 DNA is TGTGCCAGCAGCTTAGCCACCTGGGAGCAGTTCTTC. V usage is TRBV7-2 and J usage is TRBJ2-1, with D uncertain. V shed 0 bases and J shed 10 bases, with 7 bases lying between them. This CDR3 contains 12 residues. Germline V gene sequence: CDR1 SGHTA, CDR2 FQGNSA.

This clonotype was seen ten or more times. This chain links TRBV9 with TRBJ2-2; a weak D match, TRBD1 (5 bases). The germline CDR1 and CDR2 sequences are SGDLS and YYNGEE. Trimming removed 0 bases at V and 4 bases at J, with 16 bases between. This CDR3 region has 17 residues. The CDR3 sequence is CASSVEGQPTLTGELFF. The CDR3 nucleotides read TGTGCCAGCAGCGTAGAGGGGCAGCCGACGCTCACCGGGGAGCTGTTTTTT. Supplemented by reference TRBV9 and TRBJ2-2, the full variable domain reads DSGVTQTPKHLITATGQRVTLRCSPRSGDLSVYWYQQSLDQGLQFLIQYYNGEERAKGNILERFSAQQFPDLHSELNLSSLELGDSALYFCASSVEGQPTLTGELFFGEGSRLTVL.

V gene TRBV21-1 combines with J gene TRBJ2-7; the D call in the table, TRBD1, was not verified against the DNA. TRBV21-1 is labeled a pseudogene. CDR3 length: 16 amino acids. The CDR3 DNA reads as TGTGCCAGCAGATACTTAACAGAGGGTCAAGCCTACGAGCAGTACTTC. The encoded protein is CASRYLTEGQAYEQYF.

On this clonotype: A much larger clone lies a single base off, so this may be a read error. This sequence joins TRBV20-1 and TRBJ2-1; maybe TRBD1 (6 bases). This CDR3 comprises 13 residues. Germline-derived CDR1 and CDR2 are DFQATT and SNEGSKA (reference sequence). The CDR3 region has the DNA TGCTGTGCTAGGACAGAGCCCTACAATGAGCAGTTCTTC. Its translation: CCARTEPYNEQFF.

In DNA, the CDR3 is TGTGCCAGCAGGCCCAGCCCCGAACTAGCGGGGCCGGCCTACGAGCAGTACTTC. This encodes CASRPSPELAGPAYEQYF. J is TRBJ2-7 and V is TRBV12-3 or TRBV12-4; 10 nucleotides match TRBD2. The ends lost 6 bases at V and 2 bases at J; junction bases unmatched: 16. This CDR3 has 18 residues.

V gene TRBV6-5 combines with J gene TRBJ1-2; 7 positions match TRBD1. The CDR3 is 15 residues long. The junction had 5 bases not matched to a gene; V was cut back by 0 bases and J by 4 bases. The germline CDR1 and CDR2 sequences are MNHEY and SVGAGI. CDR3 in amino acids: CASSYSGTAFYGYTF. CDR3 nucleotide sequence: TGTGCCAGCAGTTACTCCGGGACAGCTTTCTATGGCTACACCTTC.

The table lists this clonotype with many counts. The chain has TRBV7-9 and TRBJ2-1; 8 bases line up with TRBD1. V trimming: 2 bases; J trimming: 7 bases; junction bases outside the gene matches: 10. Germline V CDR1 and CDR2: SEHNR, FQNEAQ (reference sequence). This CDR3 is built from 16 residues. The CDR3 sequence: CASSLKDRAKENEQFF. As DNA, the CDR3 is TGTGCCAGCAGCTTAAAGGACAGGGCCAAGGAGAATGAGCAGTTCTTC.

V usage is TRBV5-1 and J usage is TRBJ1-2; D is ambiguous. CDR1 and CDR2 (germline): SGHRS, YFSETQ. The V end lost 0 bases, the J end lost 8 bases, and 17 bases lay between the germline ends. The CDR3 extends over 15 amino acids. The CDR3, as DNA: TGCGCCAGCAGCTTGGGGACCCTAGAGGTGACGGGCTACACCTTC. Its translation is CASSLGTLEVTGYTF. The entire variable domain, with the rest obtained from reference TRBV5-1 and TRBJ1-2, is as follows: KAGVTQTPRYLIKTRGQQVTLSCSPISGHRSVSWYQQTPGQGLQFLFEYFSETQRNKGNFPGRFSGRQFSNSRSEMNVSTLELGDSALYLCASSLGTLEVTGYTFGSGTRLTVV.

This clonotype was observed many times. The chain carries TRBV2 and TRBJ2-1; TRBD2 aligns across 7 bases. Germline CDR1 reads SNHLY; CDR2 reads FYNNEI. This CDR3 spans 15 amino acids. V shed 4 bases, J shed 0 bases, and the junction held 3 bases outside the gene matches. CDR3 bases: TGTGCCAGCAGTGCTAGCGGCCTCTCCTACAATGAGCAGTTCTTC. Translated: CASSASGLSYNEQFF.

The rearrangement uses TRBV10-3 and TRBJ2-1; TRBD2 might be the D (6 bases). The CDR3 has 15 amino acids. V was pared by 6 bases and J by 7 bases, with 19 bases between. Germline loops: CDR1 ENHRY, CDR2 SYGVKD. The CDR3 DNA is TGTGCCATCAGAAAGGAGGACTTTGGAGGGAATGAGCAGTTCTTC. Residues: CAIRKEDFGGNEQFF.

This clonotype was detected only a few times. The CDR3 nucleotides read TGTGCCAGCAGCTGGGGGGGATGGCAGACCCAGTACTTC. It is translated as CASSWGGWQTQYF. This chain links TRBV7-2 with TRBJ2-5, with 7 bases identical to TRBD2. Germline V gives CDR1 SGHTA, CDR2 FQGNSA. V shed 4 bases, J shed 6 bases, and the junction held 5 bases outside the gene matches. The CDR3 covers 13 residues.

This clonotype occurred many times. V and J are TRBV12-3 or TRBV12-4 and TRBJ2-5; maybe TRBD1 (5 bases). This CDR3 region has 14 residues. V was shortened by 3 bases and J by 4 bases, with 12 bases between the two germline ends. The CDR3 region is CASSFLPGIETQYF. CDR3 sequence (DNA): TGTGCCAGCAGTTTTCTCCCAGGGATAGAGACCCAGTACTTC.

The chain employs TRBV20-1 and TRBJ1-5, with D perhaps TRBD1 (6 bases). V shed 0 bases and J shed 3 bases, with 9 bases lying between them. Germline V gene lookup returns CDR1 DFQATT and CDR2 SNEGSKA (reference sequence). This CDR3 spans 14 amino acids. CDR3 loop: CSAREGGLNQPQHF. CDR3 in DNA: TGCAGTGCTAGAGAGGGGGGGCTCAATCAGCCCCAGCATTTT.

V gene TRBV20-1 combines with J gene TRBJ1-3; 9 bases map to TRBD1. Germline V gene data show CDR1 as DFQATT and CDR2 as SNEGSKA (reference sequence). The CDR3 loop spans 14 amino acids. V dropped 5 bases and J dropped 4; count of bases not matched to a gene: 6. CDR3 region: CSASDRGSGNTIYF. The CDR3 nucleotides read TGCAGTGCTTCGGACAGGGGCAGCGGAAACACCATATATTTT.

Ten or more counts support this clonotype. V usage is TRBV27 and J usage is TRBJ2-7; D is ambiguous. CDR1 and CDR2 from the germline V gene are MNHEY and SMNVEV (reference sequence). V lost 9 bases, J lost 4 bases, and 13 bases lay in between. CDR3 size: 12 residues. The CDR3 DNA reads TGTGCCAGAACCCCATCCCATTACGAGCAGTACGTC. Amino acids: CARTPSHYEQYV.

This clonotype was counted at least ten times. The chain joins TRBV28 to TRBJ1-2, with D unclear. CDR1 and CDR2 (germline): MDHEN, SYDVKM. The V end was cut by 1 base, the J end by 0 bases, with 6 bases between. The length of the CDR3 is 14 residues. CDR3 sequence (DNA): TGTGCCAGCAGTTTATCGGCGGCTAACTATGGCTACACCTTC. Translation gives CASSLSAANYGYTF.

This clonotype has just a few counts. The chain employs TRBV6-5 and TRBJ1-2; TRBD1 is a possible D gene (6 bases). V lost 4 bases, J lost 4 bases, and 13 bases lay in between. The CDR3 length is 14 residues. CDR1 is MNHEY and CDR2 is SVGAGI in the germline V gene. CDR3 region: CASSFGQFPYGYTF. As DNA, the CDR3 is TGTGCCAGCAGTTTTGGACAGTTTCCCTATGGCTACACCTTC.

The sample holds a few counts of this clonotype. J is TRBJ2-2 and V is TRBV7-2; D remains ambiguous. The CDR3 is 15 residues long. The germline V gene encodes CDR1 SGHTA and CDR2 FQGNSA. V was cut by 2 bases and J by 5 bases, with 12 bases left in between. CDR3 sequence reads: CASSLSPGRTGELFF. As DNA, the CDR3 is TGTGCCAGCAGCTTAAGCCCCGGACGTACCGGGGAGCTGTTTTTT.